This TCR beta chain was sequenced in a study of CD8+CD57+ T cells in acquired aplastic anemia. Study-level background: On average, healthy donors gave around 10 million reads for CD4+ cells.

The CDR3 runs to 11 residues. The germline gives CDR1 SGHTA, CDR2 FQGTGA. Trimming took off 3 bases at V and 8 bases at J, with 7 bases between the two ends. As concerns this clonotype: Its cognate antigen is unknown.

Study-wide results and limits: The study identified around 28 CD8+ CDR3 sequences shared by patients and controls.

Genomic DNA constituted the template upon which TCR beta VDJ and CDR3 profiling was performed. MiXCR was run by TCRdb on the reads, yielding one entry per CDR3 protein. The sample has 50,000 to 65,000 distinct CDR3 sequences, around 50% seen once. Sequenced material: sorted CD4+, CD8+, or CD8+CD57+ T cells (not recorded which) from PBMCs. J is TRBJ1-1 and V is TRBV7-3; D not resolved. The sequence was collected from a human donor in good health, serving as a control. The CDR3 nucleotides read TGTGCCAGCAGCTTTGGCAGGGAAGCTTTCTTT. This encodes CASSFGREAFF.